A selection of T cell receptor beta chains follows, all from one sample in a study of blood T cell repertoires in COVID-19. Clones were sequenced by immunoSEQ multiplex PCR, and TCRdb holds only the in-frame ones, with some missing. The sample records about 170,000 clones, around two thirds being singletons. Sequencing was performed on peripheral blood. These receptors were taken from a woman of 80 years or more with acute or convalescent COVID-19. The CDR3 runs from the conserved cysteine through the conserved F or W. D genes are given only for firm matches. Clone sizes are given selectively: once, few, many, or a class where the clone is expanded.

d_call,v_call,j_call,clone_size,cdr3_nt,cdr3_aa
-,TRBV28,TRBJ1-1,-,TGTGCCAGCAGTTTACAGGGTTGGACTGAAGCTTTCTTT,CASSLQGWTEAFF
-,TRBV27,TRBJ2-1,-,TGTGCCAGCCGACTATACACTGTCTCCTACAATGAGCAGTTCTTC,CASRLYTVSYNEQFF
-,TRBV27,TRBJ2-6,once,TGTGCCAGCAGTTCCGGAGCTGGGGCCAACGTCCTGACTTTC,CASSSGAGANVLTF
-,TRBV28,TRBJ1-1,-,TGTGCCAGCAGTTTATTAAGCGGGACAAATATGAACACTGAAGCTTTCTTT,CASSLLSGTNMNTEAFF
TRBD2,TRBV7-8,TRBJ2-7,few,TGTGCCAGCAGCTTAGAACTAGCGGACTCCTACGAGCAGTACTTC,CASSLELADSYEQYF
-,TRBV14,TRBJ2-1,-,TGTGCCAGCAGCCAAGTGAGAAGAGGGCGTGTACCCTTTGAGCAGTTCTTC,CASSQVRRGRVPFEQFF
-,TRBV7-3,TRBJ1-1,-,TGTGCCAGCAGCTTAAATGCCGGAGGTAGCCCTGAAGCTTTCTTT,CASSLNAGGSPEAFF
TRBD1,TRBV10-2,TRBJ1-2,once,TGCGCCAGCAGCCCGGGACAGGGCTTCTCCTTC,CASSPGQGFSF
-,TRBV5-8,TRBJ1-2,few,TGTGCCAGCAGCCTACGGGGGGGTGGCTACACCTTC,CASSLRGGGYTF
-,TRBV3-1/TRBV3-2,TRBJ2-7,-,TGTGCCAGCAGCCAATTTACAGGGCCCACCTACGAGCAGTACTTC,CASSQFTGPTYEQYF
-,TRBV18,TRBJ1-5,-,TGTGCCAGCTCACCGGCGAGGGTGGGCCAGCCCCAGCATTTT,CASSPARVGQPQHF